This TCR beta chain came from a study of blood T cell repertoires in COVID-19. Background on the study: Sources were T cells, B-cell-depleted T cells, or PBMCs; the material itself was cDNA or gDNA.

In the authors' methods: Reference gene primer amplification gave nucleated cell count estimates. Clones were read by immunoSEQ multiplex PCR, and TCRdb kept only the in-frame ones, dropping some. V and J calls and clone size are copied from that table; D and trimming were computed from the DNA. The table lists over 50,000 clones, more than 60% of them singletons. Trimming took 4 bases from V and 2 from J, leaving 35 bases between them. The germline V gene encodes CDR1 SGHTA and CDR2 FQGTGA. The CDR3 contains 22 residues. This receptor was identified in a human donor with active or convalescent COVID-19. The donor label of this sample is uncertain. Specimen: peripheral blood. V usage is TRBV7-3 and J usage is TRBJ2-5; possibly TRBD2 for D (5 bases). The CDR3 nucleotides read TGTGCCAGCAGCTGGTTGGGAGAGTCCGGCCTAATCTCCACACAGACTCAAGAGACCCAGTACTTC. Translation: CASSWLGESGLISTQTQETQYF.